This TCR beta chain stems from a study of T-cell memory formation after mild COVID-19. Study information: TCR clusters were largely donor specific. Points from the study as a whole: There were some responding clones in pre-infection memory, which suggested that cross-reactive memory had joined. A second wave of clones peaked on day 37, and their SARS-CoV-2 specificity went unconfirmed. Contracting CD4+ clones sat mainly in CM and EM; CD8+ in EMRA.

TCRdb re-called the 5' RACE reads through MiXCR, storing one row per CDR3 protein. The table has 400,000 to 500,000 distinct CDR3 sequences, approximately 24% seen once; the top ten hold 8.8%. This clonotype was counted only a few times. Its antigen is unidentified. This TCR came from an adult woman who had mild COVID-19 (a few samples of this study predate the infection). Cell type and time point are not known. What was sequenced was PBMCs or a T cell subset sorted from them (not recorded which).

CDR3: CASSPRDRYYGYTF. As DNA, the CDR3 is TGTGCCAGCAGCCCCCGGGACAGATACTATGGCTACACCTTC. The chain couples TRBV3-1 to TRBJ1-2, with TRBD1 matching over 7 bases. V was pared by 4 bases and J by 3 bases, with 5 bases of the junction left unmatched. Germline V gives CDR1 LGHDT, CDR2 YNNKEL (reference sequence). This CDR3 is 14 amino acids long. Full variable domain (rest looked up from reference TRBV3-1 and TRBJ1-2): DTAVSQTPKYLVTQMGNDKSIKCEQNLGHDTMYWYKQDSKKFLKIMFSYNNKELIINETVPNRFSPKSPDKAHLNLHINSLELGDSAVYFCASSPRDRYYGYTFGSGTRLTVV.